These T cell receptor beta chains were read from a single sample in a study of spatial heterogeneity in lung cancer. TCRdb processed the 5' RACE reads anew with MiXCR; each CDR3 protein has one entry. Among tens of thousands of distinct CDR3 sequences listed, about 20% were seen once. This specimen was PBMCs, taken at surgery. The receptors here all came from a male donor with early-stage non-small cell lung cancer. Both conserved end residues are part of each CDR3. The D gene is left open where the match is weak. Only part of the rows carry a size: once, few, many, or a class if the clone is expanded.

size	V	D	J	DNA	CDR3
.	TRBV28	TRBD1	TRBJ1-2	TGTGCCAGCAGTTCGACAGGGCCCCTTGGCTACACCTTC	CASSSTGPLGYTF
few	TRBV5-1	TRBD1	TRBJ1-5	TGCGCCAGCAGCACCGGGACAGGGGATCAGCCCCAGCATTTT	CASSTGTGDQPQHF
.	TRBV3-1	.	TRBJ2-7	TGTGCCAGCAGCCTAACTTTTTCCGGGACCCTCGATGAGCAGTACTTC	CASSLTFSGTLDEQYF
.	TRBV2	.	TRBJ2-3	TGTGCCGGCCACAGCACAGATACGCAGTATTTT	CAGHSTDTQYF
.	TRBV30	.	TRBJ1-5	TGTGCCTGGAGTAGATTTAGCGATCAGCCCCAGCATTTT	CAWSRFSDQPQHF
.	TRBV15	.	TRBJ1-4	TGTGCCACCAGGACAGGTGGCGAAAAACTGTTTTTT	CATRTGGEKLFF
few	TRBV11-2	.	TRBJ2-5	TGTGCCAGCAGCCCCGGACAGCAAGAGACCCAGTACTTC	CASSPGQQETQYF
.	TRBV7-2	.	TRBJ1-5	TGTGCCAGCAGCTTAGGTGCAGGGGAGAATCAGCCCCAGCATTTT	CASSLGAGENQPQHF
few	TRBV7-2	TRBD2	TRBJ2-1	TGTGCCAGCAGCTTCCCAAATCTAGCGGGGCGCAATGAGCAGTTCTTC	CASSFPNLAGRNEQFF
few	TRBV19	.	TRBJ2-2	TGTGCCAGTAGTATACTCCCCGGGGAGCTGTTTTTT	CASSILPGELFF
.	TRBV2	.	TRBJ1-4	TGTGCCAGCAAAAGGCTGGGAGCAGTTGCAACTAATGAAAAACTGTTTTTT	CASKRLGAVATNEKLFF
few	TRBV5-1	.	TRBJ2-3	TGCGCCAGCAGCTTCCAACTAAACTCCGGCACAGATACGCAGTATTTT	CASSFQLNSGTDTQYF
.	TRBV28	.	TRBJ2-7	TGTGCCAGCGAGAGCACCTCCTACGAGCAGTACTTC	CASESTSYEQYF
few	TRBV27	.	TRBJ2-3	TGTGCCAGCAGTTTGAACCCGGGGACAGATACGCAGTATTTT	CASSLNPGTDTQYF
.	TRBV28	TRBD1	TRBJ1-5	TGTGCCAGCACTGGACAGGGGAACAATCAGCCCCAGCATTTT	CASTGQGNNQPQHF
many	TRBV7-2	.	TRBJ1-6	TGTGCCAGCAGCTTAGCGGGCAGTCGGAATTCACCCCTCCACTTT	CASSLAGSRNSPLHF
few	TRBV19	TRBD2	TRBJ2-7	TGTGCCAGTAAAAGGACTAGCGGGACCGGGTCCTACGAGCAGTACTTC	CASKRTSGTGSYEQYF
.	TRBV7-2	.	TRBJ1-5	TGTGCCAGCAGCTTAGCGGGTTGGGGCAATCAGCCCCAGCATTTT	CASSLAGWGNQPQHF
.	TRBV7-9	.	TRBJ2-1	TGTGCCAGCAGCTCCCGAGAGGGGAGCTCCTACAATGAGCAGTTCTTC	CASSSREGSSYNEQFF
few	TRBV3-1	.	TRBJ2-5	TGTGCCAGCAGCCACTCGGAAGAGACCCAGTACTTC	CASSHSEETQYF
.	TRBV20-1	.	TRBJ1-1	TGCAGTGCCCCGATGGGGGCTGGGGACACTGAAGCTTTCTTT	CSAPMGAGDTEAFF
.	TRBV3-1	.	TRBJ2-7	TGTGCCAGCAGCCAAGAGACCGGGGAGCAGTACTTC	CASSQETGEQYF
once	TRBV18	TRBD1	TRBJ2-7	TGTGCCAGCTCACCACCGGGACAGTTACCCTACGAGCAGTACTTC	CASSPPGQLPYEQYF
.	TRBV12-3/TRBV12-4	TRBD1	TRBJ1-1	TGTGCCAGCAGTTCGGGACAGGCCACTGAAGCTTTCTTT	CASSSGQATEAFF
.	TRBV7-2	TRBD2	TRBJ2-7	TGTGCCAGCAGCCTAAGCGGGGGGGGCTCCTACGAGCAGTACTTC	CASSLSGGGSYEQYF
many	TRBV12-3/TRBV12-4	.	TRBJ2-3	TGTGCCAGCAGTTCACTGGGCGGGCCCGGGTATACGCAGTATTTT	CASSSLGGPGYTQYF
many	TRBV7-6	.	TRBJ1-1	TGTGCCAGCAGCTCACAGGGGAACACTGAAGCTTTCTTT	CASSSQGNTEAFF
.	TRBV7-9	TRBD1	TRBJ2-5	TGTGCCAGCAGCCGCGGACAGGGCCAAGAGACCCAGTACTTC	CASSRGQGQETQYF
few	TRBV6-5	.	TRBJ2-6	TGTGCCAGCAGTTACTCGAATCGGGTAGGGTCCAACGTCCTGACTTTC	CASSYSNRVGSNVLTF
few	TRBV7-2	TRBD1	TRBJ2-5	TGTGCCAGCAGCTCCGGGACAGCGGACCAAGAGACCCAGTACTTC	CASSSGTADQETQYF
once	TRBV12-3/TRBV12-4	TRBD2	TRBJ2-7	TGTGCCAGCGCCTCAGGCGGGAGGGCCCCCGAGCAGTACTTC	CASASGGRAPEQYF
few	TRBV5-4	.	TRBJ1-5	TGTGCCAGCAGTCTCGCCGGGACGGGTCAGCCCCAGCATTTT	CASSLAGTGQPQHF
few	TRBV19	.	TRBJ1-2	TGTGCCAGTAGTATAGGCCCCGTCGAGGGACGCTACACCTTC	CASSIGPVEGRYTF
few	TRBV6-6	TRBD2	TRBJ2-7	TGTGCCAGCTATTCAAGCCTAGCGGGGACCTCCCTGGAGCAGTACTTC	CASYSSLAGTSLEQYF
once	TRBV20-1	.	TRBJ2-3	TGCAGTGCTAGTAACCAGGCAGATACGCAGTATTTT	CSASNQADTQYF
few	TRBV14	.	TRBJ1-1	TGTGCCAGCAGCCAAGATGCCCTGGGGGGAGGCACTGAAGCTTTCTTT	CASSQDALGGGTEAFF
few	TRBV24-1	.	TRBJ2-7	TGTGCCACCAGTGATCCCGCTTCCTACGAGCAGTACTTC	CATSDPASYEQYF
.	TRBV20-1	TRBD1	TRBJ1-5	TGCAGTGCTTGGACAGGGGAAAGCAATCAGCCCCAGCATTTT	CSAWTGESNQPQHF
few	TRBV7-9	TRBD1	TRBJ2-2	TGTGCCAGCAGCCGGACAGGGCCAACCGGGGAGCTGTTTTTT	CASSRTGPTGELFF
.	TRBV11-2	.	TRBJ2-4	TGTGCCAGCAGCTTAGGATCCACGGAGGGATTTGTCAAAAACATTCAGTACTTC	CASSLGSTEGFVKNIQYF
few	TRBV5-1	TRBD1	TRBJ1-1	TGCGCCAGCAGCTTGCAGACAGGGAGTGTGGAGGCTTTCTTT	CASSLQTGSVEAFF
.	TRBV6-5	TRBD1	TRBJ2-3	TGTGCCAGCAGTTACTCGGGACAGGGGGGAACAGATACGCAGTATTTT	CASSYSGQGGTDTQYF
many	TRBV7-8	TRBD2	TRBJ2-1	TGTGCCAGCAGCTTAGGGGGTATCCTAGCGGGAGGGAATGAGCAGTTCTTC	CASSLGGILAGGNEQFF
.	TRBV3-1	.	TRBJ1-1	TGTGCCAGCAGCCAAGGCCGTCGGGGCCAGAACACTGAAGCTTTCTTT	CASSQGRRGQNTEAFF
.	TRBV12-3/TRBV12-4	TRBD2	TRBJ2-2	TGTGCCAGCAGTTTAAGTAGCGGGGACACCGGGGAGCTGTTTTTT	CASSLSSGDTGELFF
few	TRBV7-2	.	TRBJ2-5	TGTGCCAGCAGCATCGGACTCTCCCCAGAGACCCAGTACTTC	CASSIGLSPETQYF
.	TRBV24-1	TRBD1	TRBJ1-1	TGTGCCACCAGTGACTCAGGACAGGGGGACACTGAAGCTTTCTTT	CATSDSGQGDTEAFF
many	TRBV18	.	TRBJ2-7	TGTGCCAGCTCACCCGTCGGAGGGGGCGAGCAGTACTTC	CASSPVGGGEQYF
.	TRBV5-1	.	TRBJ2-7	TGCGCCAGCAGCTTGGGCCTAACCTACGAGCAGTACTTC	CASSLGLTYEQYF
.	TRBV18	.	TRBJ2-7	TGTGCCAGCGGCGGAGGGGCCTCCTACGAGCAGTACTTC	CASGGGASYEQYF
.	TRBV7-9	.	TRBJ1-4	TGTGCCAGCAGCTCCGGTGCAACTAATGAAAAACTGTTTTTT	CASSSGATNEKLFF
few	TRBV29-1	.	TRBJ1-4	TGCAGCGTTTCGTGGGTGACTAATGAAAAACTGTTTTTT	CSVSWVTNEKLFF
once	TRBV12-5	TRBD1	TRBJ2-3	TGTGCTAGTGGTTCCTCAAAACAGGGGCTTATTAGCACAGATACGCAGTATTTT	CASGSSKQGLISTDTQYF
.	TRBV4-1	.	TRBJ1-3	TGCGCCAGCAGCAACCTACAAGTACGAGGGGCTGAAGGAAACACCATATATTTT	CASSNLQVRGAEGNTIYF
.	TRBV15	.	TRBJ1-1	TGTGCCACCAGCAGAGAGGACAGTCCGAACACTGAAGCTTTCTTT	CATSREDSPNTEAFF
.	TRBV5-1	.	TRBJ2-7	TGCGCCAGCAGCACGGCTGAGGGGGGCGAGCAGTACTTC	CASSTAEGGEQYF
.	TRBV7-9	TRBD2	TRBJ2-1	TGTGCCAGCAGCTCCCCGGGACTAGCGACGCTGGGGCAGTTCTTC	CASSSPGLATLGQFF
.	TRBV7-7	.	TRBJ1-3	TGTGCTAGCAGCTTAGGATGGGGGTCTGGAAACACCATATATTTT	CASSLGWGSGNTIYF